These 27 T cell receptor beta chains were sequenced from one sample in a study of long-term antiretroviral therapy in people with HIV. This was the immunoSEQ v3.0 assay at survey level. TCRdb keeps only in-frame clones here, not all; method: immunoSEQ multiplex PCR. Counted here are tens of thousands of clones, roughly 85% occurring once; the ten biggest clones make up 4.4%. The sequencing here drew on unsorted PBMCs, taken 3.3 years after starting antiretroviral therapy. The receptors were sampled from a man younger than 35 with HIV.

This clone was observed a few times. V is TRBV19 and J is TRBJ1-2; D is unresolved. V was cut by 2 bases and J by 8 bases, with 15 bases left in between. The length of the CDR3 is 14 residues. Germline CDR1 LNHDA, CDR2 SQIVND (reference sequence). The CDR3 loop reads CASSILRESVGYTF. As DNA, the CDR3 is TGTGCCAGTAGTATACTTCGGGAATCTGTGGGCTACACCTTC.

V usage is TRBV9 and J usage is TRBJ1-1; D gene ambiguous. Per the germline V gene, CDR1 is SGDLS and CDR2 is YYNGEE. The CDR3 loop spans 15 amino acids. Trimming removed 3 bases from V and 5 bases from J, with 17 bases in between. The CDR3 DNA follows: TGTGCCAGCAGCGCCGCCGTTTGGGGAGAAACTGAAGCTTTCTTT. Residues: CASSAAVWGETEAFF.

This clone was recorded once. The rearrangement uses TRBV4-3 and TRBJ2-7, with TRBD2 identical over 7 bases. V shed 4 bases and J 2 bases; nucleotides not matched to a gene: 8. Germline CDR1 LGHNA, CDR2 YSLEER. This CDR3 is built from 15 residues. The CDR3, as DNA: TGCGCCAGCAGCCCCCAAGCGGGACCAACCTACGAGCAGTACTTC. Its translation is CASSPQAGPTYEQYF.

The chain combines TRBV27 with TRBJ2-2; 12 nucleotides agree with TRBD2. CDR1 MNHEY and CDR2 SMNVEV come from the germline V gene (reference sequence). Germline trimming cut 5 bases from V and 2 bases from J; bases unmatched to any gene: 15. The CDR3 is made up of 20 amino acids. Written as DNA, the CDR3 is TGTGCCAGCAGTATAAGACTAGCGGGAGAAGGATTTGGCAACACCGGGGAGCTGTTTTTT. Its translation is CASSIRLAGEGFGNTGELFF.

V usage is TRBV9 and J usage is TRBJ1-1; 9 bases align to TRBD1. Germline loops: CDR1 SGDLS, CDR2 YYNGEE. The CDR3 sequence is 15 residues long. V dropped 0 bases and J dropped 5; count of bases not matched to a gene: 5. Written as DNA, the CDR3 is TGTGCCAGCAGCGTAGAGGGGACAGGGCGGACTGAAGCTTTCTTT. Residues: CASSVEGTGRTEAFF.

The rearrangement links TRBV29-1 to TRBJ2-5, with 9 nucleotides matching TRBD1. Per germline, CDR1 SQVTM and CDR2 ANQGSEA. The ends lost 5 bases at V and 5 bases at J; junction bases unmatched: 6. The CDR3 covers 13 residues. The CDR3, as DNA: TGCAGCGTTAGGGACAGGGTGGGGGAGACCCAGTACTTC. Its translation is CSVRDRVGETQYF.

For the CDR3, the DNA is TGCGCCAGCAGCGATTCGGACAGGATCCAAGAGACCCAGTACTTC. This gives the protein CASSDSDRIQETQYF. V is TRBV5-1 and J is TRBJ2-5, with 7 bases identical to TRBD1. Unmatched junction bases numbered 7, after V lost 4 bases and J lost 1 base. Per germline, CDR1 SGHRS and CDR2 YFSETQ. The CDR3 covers 15 residues.

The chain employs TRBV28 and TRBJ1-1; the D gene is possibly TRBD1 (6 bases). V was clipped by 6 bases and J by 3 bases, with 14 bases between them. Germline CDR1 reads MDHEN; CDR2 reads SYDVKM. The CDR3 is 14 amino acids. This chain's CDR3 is CASSRRNRDTEAFF. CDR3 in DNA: TGTGCCAGCAGCCGAAGAAACAGGGACACTGAAGCTTTCTTT.

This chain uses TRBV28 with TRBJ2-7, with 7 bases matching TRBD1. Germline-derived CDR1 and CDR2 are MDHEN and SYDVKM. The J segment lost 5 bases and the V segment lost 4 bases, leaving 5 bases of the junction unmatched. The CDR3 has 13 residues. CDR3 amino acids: CASSSIGQDEQYF. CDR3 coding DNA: TGTGCCAGCAGTTCTATAGGACAGGACGAGCAGTACTTC.

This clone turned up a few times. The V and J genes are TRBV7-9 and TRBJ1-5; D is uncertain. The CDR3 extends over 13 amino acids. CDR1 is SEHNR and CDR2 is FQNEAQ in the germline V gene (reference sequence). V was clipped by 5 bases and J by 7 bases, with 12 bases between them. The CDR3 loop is CASSRGGGQPQHF. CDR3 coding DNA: TGTGCCAGCAGCCGTGGAGGAGGGCAGCCCCAGCATTTT. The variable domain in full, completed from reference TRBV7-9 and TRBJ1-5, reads DTGVSQNPRHKITKRGQNVTFRCDPISEHNRLYWYRQTLGQGPEFLTYFQNEAQLEKSRLLSDRFSAERPKGSFSTLEIQRTEQGDSAMYLCASSRGGGQPQHFGDGTRLSIL.

The CDR3 DNA reads TGTGCCAGCAGCGTGGGGGCTAGCGGGAACCCCGAGCAGTACTTC. The encoded protein is CASSVGASGNPEQYF. V usage is TRBV9 and J usage is TRBJ2-7, with TRBD2 identical over 9 bases. V lost 2 bases, J lost 6 bases, and 9 bases stayed unmatched. This CDR3 has 15 amino acids. Germline V lookup: CDR1 SGDLS, CDR2 YYNGEE.

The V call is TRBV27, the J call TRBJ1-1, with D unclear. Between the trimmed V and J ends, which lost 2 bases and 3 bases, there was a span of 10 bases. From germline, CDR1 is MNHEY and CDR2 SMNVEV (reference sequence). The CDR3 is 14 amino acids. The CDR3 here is CASSLKDGYTEAFF. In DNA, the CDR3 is TGTGCCAGCAGTTTAAAGGACGGGTACACTGAAGCTTTCTTT.

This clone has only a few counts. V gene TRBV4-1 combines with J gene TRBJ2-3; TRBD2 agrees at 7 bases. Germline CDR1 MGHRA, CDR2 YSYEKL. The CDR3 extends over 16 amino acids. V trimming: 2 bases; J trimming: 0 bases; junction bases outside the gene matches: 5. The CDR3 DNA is TGCGCCAGCAGCCAATCTAGCGGACCTAGCACAGATACGCAGTATTTT. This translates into CASSQSSGPSTDTQYF.

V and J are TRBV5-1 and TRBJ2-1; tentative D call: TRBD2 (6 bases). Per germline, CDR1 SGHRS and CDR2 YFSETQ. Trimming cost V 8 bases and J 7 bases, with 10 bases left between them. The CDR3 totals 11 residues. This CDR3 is CASLGGNEQFF. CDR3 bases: TGCGCCAGTCTCGGGGGAAATGAGCAGTTCTTC. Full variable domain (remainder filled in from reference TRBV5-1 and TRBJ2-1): KAGVTQTPRYLIKTRGQQVTLSCSPISGHRSVSWYQQTPGQGLQFLFEYFSETQRNKGNFPGRFSGRQFSNSRSEMNVSTLELGDSALYLCASLGGNEQFFGPGTRLTVL.

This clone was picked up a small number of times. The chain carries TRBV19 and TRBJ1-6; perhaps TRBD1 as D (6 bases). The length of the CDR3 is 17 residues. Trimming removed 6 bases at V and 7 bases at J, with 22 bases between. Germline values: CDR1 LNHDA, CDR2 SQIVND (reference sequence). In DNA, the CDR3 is TGTGCCAGTAGCGGGGGGGTAACCCGCAGGGGAAATTCACCCCTCCACTTT. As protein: CASSGGVTRRGNSPLHF. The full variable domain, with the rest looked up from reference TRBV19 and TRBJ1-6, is DGGITQSPKYLFRKEGQNVTLSCEQNLNHDAMYWYRQDPGQGLRLIYYSQIVNDFQKGDIAEGYSVSREKKESFPLTVTSAQKNPTAFYLCASSGGVTRRGNSPLHFGNGTRLTVT.

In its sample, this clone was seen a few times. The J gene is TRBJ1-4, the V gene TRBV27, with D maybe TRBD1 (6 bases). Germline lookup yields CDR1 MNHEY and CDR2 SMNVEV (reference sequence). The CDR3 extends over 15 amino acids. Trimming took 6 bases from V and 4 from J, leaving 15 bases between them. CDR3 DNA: TGTGCCAGCAGACTTAGGACAGATTATAATGAAAAACTGTTTTTT. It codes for CASRLRTDYNEKLFF.

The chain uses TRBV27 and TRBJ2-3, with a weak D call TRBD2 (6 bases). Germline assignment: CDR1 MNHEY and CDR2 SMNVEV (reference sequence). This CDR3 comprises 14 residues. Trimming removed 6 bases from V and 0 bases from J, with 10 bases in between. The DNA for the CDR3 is TGTGCCAGCAGCTCCAGCGGGAGCACAGATACGCAGTATTTT. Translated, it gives CASSSSGSTDTQYF.

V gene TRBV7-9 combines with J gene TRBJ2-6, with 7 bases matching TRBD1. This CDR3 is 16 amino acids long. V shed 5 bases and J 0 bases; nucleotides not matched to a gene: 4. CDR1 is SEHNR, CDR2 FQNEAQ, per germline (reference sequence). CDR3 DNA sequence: TGTGCCAGCAGCCTCACAGGGGACTCTGGGGCCAACGTCCTGACTTTC. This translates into CASSLTGDSGANVLTF.

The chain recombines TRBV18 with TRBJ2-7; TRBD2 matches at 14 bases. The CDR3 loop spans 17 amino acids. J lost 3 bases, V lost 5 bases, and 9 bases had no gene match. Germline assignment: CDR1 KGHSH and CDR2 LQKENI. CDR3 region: CASSTGTSGSFGYEQYF. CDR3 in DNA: TGTGCCAGCTCAACCGGGACTAGCGGGAGTTTCGGCTACGAGCAGTACTTC.

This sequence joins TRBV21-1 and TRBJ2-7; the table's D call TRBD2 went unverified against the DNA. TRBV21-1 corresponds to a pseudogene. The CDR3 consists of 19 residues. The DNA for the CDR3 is TGTGCCAGCATCGGGGGGGTAGGGACAGCGGACGGGAGGGTTTACGAGCAGTACTTC. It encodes CASIGGVGTADGRVYEQYF.

The CDR3 is CASSSGLYSTDTQYF. For the CDR3, the DNA is TGTGCCAGCTCATCCGGCTTGTATAGCACAGATACGCAGTATTTT. The chain couples TRBV18 to TRBJ2-3; D ambiguous. V was pared by 5 bases and J by 0 bases, with 12 bases between. Germline CDR1 reads KGHSH; CDR2 reads LQKENI. There are 15 residues in the CDR3.

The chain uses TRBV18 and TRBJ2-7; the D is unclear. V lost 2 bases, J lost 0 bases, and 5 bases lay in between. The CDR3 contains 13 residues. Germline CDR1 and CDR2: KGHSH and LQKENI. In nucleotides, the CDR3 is TGTGCCAGCTCACCAAGGAGCTCCTACGAGCAGTACTTC. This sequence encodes CASSPRSSYEQYF.

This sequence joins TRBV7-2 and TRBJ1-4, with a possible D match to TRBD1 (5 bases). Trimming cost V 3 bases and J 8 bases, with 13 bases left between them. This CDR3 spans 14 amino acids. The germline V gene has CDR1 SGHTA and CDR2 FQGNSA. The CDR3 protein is CASSLQGSEEKLFF. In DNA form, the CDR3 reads TGTGCCAGCAGCTTGCAGGGATCGGAAGAAAAACTGTTTTTT.

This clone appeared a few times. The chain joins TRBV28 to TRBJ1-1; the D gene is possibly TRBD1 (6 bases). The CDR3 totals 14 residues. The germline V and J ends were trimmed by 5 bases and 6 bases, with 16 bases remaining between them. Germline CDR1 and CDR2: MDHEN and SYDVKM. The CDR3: CASSETGESAEAFF. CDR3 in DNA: TGTGCCAGCAGTGAGACAGGCGAAAGTGCTGAAGCTTTCTTT.

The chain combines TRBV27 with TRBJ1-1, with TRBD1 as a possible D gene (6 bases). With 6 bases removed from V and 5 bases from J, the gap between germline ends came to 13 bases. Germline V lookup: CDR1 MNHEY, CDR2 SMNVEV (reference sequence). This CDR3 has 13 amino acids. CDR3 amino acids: CASSLGRGTEAFF. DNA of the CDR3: TGTGCCAGCAGCCTAGGGAGGGGGACTGAAGCTTTCTTT.

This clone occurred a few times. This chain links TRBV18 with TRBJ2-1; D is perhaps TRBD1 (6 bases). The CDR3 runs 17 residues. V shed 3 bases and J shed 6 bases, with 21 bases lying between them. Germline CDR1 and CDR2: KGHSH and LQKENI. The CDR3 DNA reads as TGTGCCAGCTCACCCCCATCCGGCAGGGGATCGGTCAATGAGCAGTTCTTC. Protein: CASSPPSGRGSVNEQFF. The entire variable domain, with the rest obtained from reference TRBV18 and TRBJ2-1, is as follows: NAGVMQNPRHLVRRRGQEARLRCSPMKGHSHVYWYRQLPEEGLKFMVYLQKENIIDESGMPKERFSAEFPKEGPSILRIQQVVRGDSAAYFCASSPPSGRGSVNEQFFGPGTRLTVL.

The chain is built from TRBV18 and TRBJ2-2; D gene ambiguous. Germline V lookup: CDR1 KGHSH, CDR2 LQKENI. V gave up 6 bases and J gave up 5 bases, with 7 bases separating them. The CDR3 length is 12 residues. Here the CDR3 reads CASSFGTGELFF. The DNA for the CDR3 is TGTGCCAGCTCTTTCGGGACCGGGGAGCTGTTTTTT.